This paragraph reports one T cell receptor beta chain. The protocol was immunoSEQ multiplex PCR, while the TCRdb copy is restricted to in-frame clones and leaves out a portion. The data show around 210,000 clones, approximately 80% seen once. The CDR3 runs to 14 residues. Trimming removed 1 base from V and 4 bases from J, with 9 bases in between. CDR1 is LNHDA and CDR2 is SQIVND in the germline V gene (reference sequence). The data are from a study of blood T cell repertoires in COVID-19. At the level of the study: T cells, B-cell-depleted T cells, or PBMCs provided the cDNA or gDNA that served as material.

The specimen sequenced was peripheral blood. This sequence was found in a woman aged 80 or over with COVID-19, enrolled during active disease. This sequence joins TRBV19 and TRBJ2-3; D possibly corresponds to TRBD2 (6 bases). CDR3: CASSIAGEADTQYF. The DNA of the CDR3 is TGTGCCAGTAGTATAGCGGGAGAGGCAGATACGCAGTATTTT. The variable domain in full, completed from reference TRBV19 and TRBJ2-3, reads DGGITQSPKYLFRKEGQNVTLSCEQNLNHDAMYWYRQDPGQGLRLIYYSQIVNDFQKGDIAEGYSVSREKKESFPLTVTSAQKNPTAFYLCASSIAGEADTQYFGPGTRLTVL.